These 14 T cell receptor beta chains were all obtained from the same sample, sequenced in a study of cytomegalovirus exposure and HLA in healthy donors. Both 60 Vbeta primers and 13 Jbeta primers went into the PCR. The repertoire was sequenced with immunoSEQ multiplex PCR; TCRdb's copy has only in-frame clones and lacks some. The table has 130,000 to 150,000 clones, around 10% seen once. The sample taken for sequencing was PBMCs. These receptors all stem from a male donor in good health and CMV-seronegative.

This chain connects TRBV15 to TRBJ2-1; TRBD2 agrees at 11 bases. The CDR3 has 20 residues. Germline loops: CDR1 LNHNV, CDR2 YYDKDF (reference sequence). Unmatched junction bases numbered 10, after V lost 0 bases and J lost 0 bases. The CDR3 sequence is CATSRDQGTSGSSSYNEQFF. CDR3 DNA: TGTGCCACCAGCAGAGATCAAGGGACTAGCGGTTCGAGCTCCTACAATGAGCAGTTCTTC.

The chain carries TRBV4-2 and TRBJ1-2; tentative D call: TRBD1 (5 bases). The CDR3 consists of 15 residues. Between the trimmed V and J ends, which lost 2 bases and 5 bases, there was a span of 15 bases. In germline, CDR1 is LGHNA, CDR2 YNFKEQ. For the CDR3, the DNA is TGTGCCAGCAGCCAATCGGCAGGGCTAGGGTATGGCTACACCTTC. Amino acids: CASSQSAGLGYGYTF.

About this clone itself: One end of the junction varies from germline; a read error may be responsible. Other DNA sequences in the sample encode the same CDR3. The chain links TRBV28 to TRBJ2-7, with D perhaps matching TRBD2 (5 bases). CDR1 and CDR2 from the germline V gene are MDHEN and SYDVKM. CDR3 length: 11 residues. CDR3 region: CASSFRGEQYF. The CDR3 nucleotides read TGCGCCAGCAGTTTCCGGGGAGAGCAGTACTTC. The full variable domain, rest sourced from reference TRBV28 and TRBJ2-7, is DVKVTQSSRYLVKRTGEKVFLECVQDMDHENMFWYRQDPGLGLRLIYFSYDVKMKEKGDIPEGYSVSREKKERFSLILESASTNQTSMYLCASSFRGEQYFGPGTRLTVT.

This clone was detected a few times. The chain joins TRBV5-4 to TRBJ2-2, with a weak D call TRBD1 (5 bases). Germline V CDR1 and CDR2: SGHNT, YYREEE (reference sequence). Trimming pared 4 bases from V and 2 bases from J, leaving 9 bases between. The CDR3 totals 14 residues. The CDR3 DNA follows: TGTGCCAGCAGCGCGACAGCAAACACCGGGGAGCTGTTTTTT. Translation: CASSATANTGELFF. Together with reference TRBV5-4 and TRBJ2-2, the CDR3 gives the full variable domain: ETGVTQSPTHLIKTRGQQVTLRCSSQSGHNTVSWYQQALGQGPQFIFQYYREEENGRGNFPPRFSGLQFPNYSSELNVNALELDDSALYLCASSATANTGELFFGEGSRLTVL.

In its sample, this clone was seen a few times. The rearrangement uses TRBV7-3 and TRBJ1-1; 8 positions match TRBD1. CDR3 length: 17 residues. V shed 5 bases and J 0 bases; nucleotides not matched to a gene: 11. CDR1 and CDR2 (germline): SGHTA, FQGTGA. CDR3 amino acids: CASSQGQGRLLNTEAFF. The CDR3 DNA sequence: TGTGCCAGCAGCCAAGGACAGGGCCGTTTACTGAACACTGAAGCTTTCTTT.

This chain joins TRBV28 and TRBJ1-5; the match to TRBD1 covers 9 bases. The CDR3 sequence is 17 residues long. Per the germline V gene, CDR1 is MDHEN and CDR2 is SYDVKM. V was clipped by 6 bases and J by 3 bases; unmatched bases: 12. CDR3 sequence (DNA): TGTGCCAGCAGCCTTACCCCGGGACAGGGAAACAATCAGCCCCAGCATTTT. It codes for CASSLTPGQGNNQPQHF.

This clone was detected a few times. CDR3 residues: CASSGQGIVDTQYF. In DNA form, the CDR3 reads TGCGCCTCCTCCGGACAGGGGATCGTCGATACGCAGTATTTT. The rearrangement uses TRBV4-1 and TRBJ2-3, with 9 bases fitting TRBD1. The CDR3 contains 14 residues. CDR1 is MGHRA, CDR2 YSYEKL, per germline. J was trimmed by 6 bases and V by 11 bases; bases with no gene match: 12.

This chain links TRBV9 with TRBJ1-4; D is ambiguous. This CDR3 spans 15 amino acids. Trimming shortened V by 3 bases and J by 0 bases, and 9 bases separated the two germline ends. The germline gives CDR1 SGDLS, CDR2 YYNGEE. The CDR3 nucleotides read TGTGCCAGCAGCGGTAACAGTCCAACTAATGAAAAACTGTTTTTT. Translated, it gives CASSGNSPTNEKLFF.

CDR3 sequence (DNA): TGTGCCAGCTCACCCGACTACCTTAGCACAGATACGCAGTATTTT. It encodes CASSPDYLSTDTQYF. The rearrangement uses TRBV18 and TRBJ2-3, with D perhaps TRBD2 (5 bases). The length of the CDR3 is 15 residues. Trimming removed 3 bases at V and 0 bases at J, with 10 bases between. Germline CDR1 reads KGHSH; CDR2 reads LQKENI. Using reference TRBV18 and TRBJ2-3 for the parts outside the CDR3, the full variable domain is NAGVMQNPRHLVRRRGQEARLRCSPMKGHSHVYWYRQLPEEGLKFMVYLQKENIIDESGMPKERFSAEFPKEGPSILRIQQVVRGDSAAYFCASSPDYLSTDTQYFGPGTRLTVL.

This clone turned up a few times. CDR3 amino acids: CASSLTRTGSKTGELFF. The CDR3 DNA reads TGTGCCAGCAGCTTAACCAGGACAGGGTCAAAGACCGGGGAGCTGTTTTTT. V and J are TRBV7-3 and TRBJ2-2; TRBD1 agrees at 8 bases. Germline trimming cut 0 bases from V and 5 bases from J; bases unmatched to any gene: 8. The CDR3 consists of 17 residues. CDR1 is SGHTA, CDR2 FQGTGA, per germline. The complete variable domain, with remaining parts taken from reference TRBV7-3 and TRBJ2-2, reads GAGVSQTPSNKVTEKGKYVELRCDPISGHTALYWYRQSLGQGPEFLIYFQGTGAADDSGLPNDRFFAVRPEGSVSTLKIQRTERGDSAVYLCASSLTRTGSKTGELFFGEGSRLTVL.

This clone was seen a handful of times. The V and J genes are TRBV28 and TRBJ2-7, with a weak D call TRBD2 (6 bases). Germline CDR1 MDHEN, CDR2 SYDVKM. This CDR3 spans 17 amino acids. V was clipped by 6 bases and J by 1 base, with 22 bases between them. The CDR3 protein is CASSLTPSGLRSYEQYF. CDR3 DNA: TGTGCCAGCAGCCTTACCCCCTCGGGACTTCGTTCCTACGAGCAGTACTTC.

The CDR3 DNA follows: TGCAGCGTTGAAGGGGCCACTGAAGCTTTCTTT. Translated, it gives CSVEGATEAFF. J is TRBJ1-1 and V is TRBV29-1; D not resolved. CDR3 length equals 11 residues. Germline V gene data show CDR1 as SQVTM and CDR2 as ANQGSEA. V lost 1 base, J lost 4 bases, and 4 bases lay in between. The full variable domain, with the rest looked up from reference TRBV29-1 and TRBJ1-1, is SAVISQKPSRDICQRGTSLTIQCQVDSQVTMMFWYRQQPGQSLTLIATANQGSEATYESGFVIDKFPISRPNLTFSTLTVSNMSPEDSSIYLCSVEGATEAFFGQGTRLTVV.

This chain joins TRBV19 and TRBJ2-1; 7 nucleotides agree with TRBD2. CDR1 and CDR2 (germline): LNHDA, SQIVND (reference sequence). The J segment lost 3 bases and the V segment lost 10 bases, leaving 9 bases of the junction unmatched. The CDR3 has 14 residues. The CDR3 here is CATRVGGSYNEQFF. The CDR3 DNA is TGTGCCACCCGCGTGGGGGGGAGCTACAATGAGCAGTTCTTC.

The chain links TRBV11-3 to TRBJ2-1; 9 nucleotides match TRBD2. Trimming cost V 5 bases and J 4 bases; bases outside gene matches: 9. CDR3 length: 16 residues. Looked up from germline, CDR1 is SGHNT and CDR2 is YENEEA. CDR3 nucleotide sequence: TGTGCCAGCAGCCCCGAAGGGGCGGGAGGGTACAATGAGCAGTTCTTC. This codes for CASSPEGAGGYNEQFF.